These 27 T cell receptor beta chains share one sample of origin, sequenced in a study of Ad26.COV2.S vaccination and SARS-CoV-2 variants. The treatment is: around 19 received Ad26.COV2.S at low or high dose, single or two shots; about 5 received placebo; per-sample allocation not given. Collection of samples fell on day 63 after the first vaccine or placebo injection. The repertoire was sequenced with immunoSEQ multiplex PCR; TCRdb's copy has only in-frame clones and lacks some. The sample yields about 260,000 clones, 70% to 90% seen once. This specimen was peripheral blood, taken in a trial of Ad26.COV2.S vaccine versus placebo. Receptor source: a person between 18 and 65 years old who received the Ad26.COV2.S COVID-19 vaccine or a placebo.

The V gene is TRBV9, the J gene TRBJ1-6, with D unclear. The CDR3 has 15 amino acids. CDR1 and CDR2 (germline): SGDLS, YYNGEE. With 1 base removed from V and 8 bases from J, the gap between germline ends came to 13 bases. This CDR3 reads CASSVTAANDSPLHF. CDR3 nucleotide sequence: TGTGCCAGCAGCGTAACCGCAGCTAATGATTCACCCCTCCACTTT.

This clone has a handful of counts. The CDR3 nucleotides read TGTGCTAGTGGTTACCCGGGACACCCAAGTTTAGGGTATGGCTACACCTTC. Protein sequence: CASGYPGHPSLGYGYTF. The rearrangement joins TRBV12-5 to TRBJ1-2, with D possibly being TRBD1 (6 bases). This CDR3 has 17 amino acids. The germline V gene encodes CDR1 LGHNT and CDR2 FRNRAP. V was cut by 4 bases and J by 5 bases, with 23 bases left in between.

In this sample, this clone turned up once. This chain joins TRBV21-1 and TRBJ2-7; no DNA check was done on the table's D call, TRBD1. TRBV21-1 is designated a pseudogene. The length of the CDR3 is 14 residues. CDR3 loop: CASSPRDRDYEQYV. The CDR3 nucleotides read TGTGCCAGCAGCCCCAGGGACAGGGACTACGAGCAGTACGTC.

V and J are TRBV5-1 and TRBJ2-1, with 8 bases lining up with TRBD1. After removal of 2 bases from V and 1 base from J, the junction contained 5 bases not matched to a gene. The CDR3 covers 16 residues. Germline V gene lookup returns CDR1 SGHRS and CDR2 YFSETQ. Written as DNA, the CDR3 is TGCGCCAGCAGCTTTGCGACAGGGGTGTCCTACAATGAGCAGTTCTTC. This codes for CASSFATGVSYNEQFF.

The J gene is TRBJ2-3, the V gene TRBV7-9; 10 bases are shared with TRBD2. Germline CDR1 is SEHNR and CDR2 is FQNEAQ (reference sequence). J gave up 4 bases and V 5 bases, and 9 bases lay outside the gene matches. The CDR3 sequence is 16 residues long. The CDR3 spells CASSRGASGGADTQYF. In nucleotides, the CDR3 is TGTGCCAGCAGCCGGGGTGCCAGCGGGGGGGCAGATACGCAGTATTTT.

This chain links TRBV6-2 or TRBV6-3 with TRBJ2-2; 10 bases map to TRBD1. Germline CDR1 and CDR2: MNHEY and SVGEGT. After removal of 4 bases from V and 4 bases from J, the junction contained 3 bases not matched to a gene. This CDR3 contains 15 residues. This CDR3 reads CASSSRQGATGELFF. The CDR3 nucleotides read TGTGCCAGCAGTTCCAGACAGGGGGCCACCGGGGAGCTGTTTTTT.

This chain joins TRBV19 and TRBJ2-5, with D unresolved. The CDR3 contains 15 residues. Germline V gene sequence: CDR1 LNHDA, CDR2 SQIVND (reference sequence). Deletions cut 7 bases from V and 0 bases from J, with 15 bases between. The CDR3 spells CASTKSRAYQETQYF. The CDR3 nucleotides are TGTGCCAGTACCAAGTCAAGGGCGTACCAAGAGACCCAGTACTTC. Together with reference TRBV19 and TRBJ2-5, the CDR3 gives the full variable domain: DGGITQSPKYLFRKEGQNVTLSCEQNLNHDAMYWYRQDPGQGLRLIYYSQIVNDFQKGDIAEGYSVSREKKESFPLTVTSAQKNPTAFYLCASTKSRAYQETQYFGPGTRLLVL.

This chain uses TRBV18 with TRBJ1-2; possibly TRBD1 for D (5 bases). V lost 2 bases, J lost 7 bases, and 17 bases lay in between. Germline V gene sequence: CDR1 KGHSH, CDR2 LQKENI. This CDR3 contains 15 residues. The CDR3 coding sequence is TGTGCCAGCTCACCAACCCGGGACTCTGGACGTGGCTACACCTTC. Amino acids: CASSPTRDSGRGYTF.

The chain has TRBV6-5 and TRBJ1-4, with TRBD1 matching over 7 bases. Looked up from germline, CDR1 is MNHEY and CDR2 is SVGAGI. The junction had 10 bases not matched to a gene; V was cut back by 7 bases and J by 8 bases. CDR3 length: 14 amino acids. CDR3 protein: CASTSTGNGEKLFF. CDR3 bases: TGTGCCAGCACCTCGACAGGGAACGGGGAAAAACTGTTTTTT.

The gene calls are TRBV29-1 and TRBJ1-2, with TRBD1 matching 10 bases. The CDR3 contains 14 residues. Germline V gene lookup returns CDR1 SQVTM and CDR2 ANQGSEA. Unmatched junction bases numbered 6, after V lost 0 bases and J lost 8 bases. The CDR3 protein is CSVEDRQGARGYTF. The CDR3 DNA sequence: TGCAGCGTTGAAGATCGACAGGGGGCAAGGGGCTACACCTTC.

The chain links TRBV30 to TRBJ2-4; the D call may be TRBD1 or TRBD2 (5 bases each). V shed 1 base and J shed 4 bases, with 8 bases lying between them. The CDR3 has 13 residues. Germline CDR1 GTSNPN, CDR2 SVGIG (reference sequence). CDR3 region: CAWSGGVKNIQYF. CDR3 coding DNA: TGTGCCTGGAGTGGAGGGGTGAAAAACATTCAGTACTTC.

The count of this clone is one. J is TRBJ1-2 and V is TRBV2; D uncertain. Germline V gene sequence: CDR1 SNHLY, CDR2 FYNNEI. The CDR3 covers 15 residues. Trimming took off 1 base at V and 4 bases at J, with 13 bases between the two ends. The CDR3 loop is CASSEETPSLYGYTF. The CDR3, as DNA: TGTGCCAGCAGTGAAGAGACACCGTCCCTCTATGGCTACACCTTC.

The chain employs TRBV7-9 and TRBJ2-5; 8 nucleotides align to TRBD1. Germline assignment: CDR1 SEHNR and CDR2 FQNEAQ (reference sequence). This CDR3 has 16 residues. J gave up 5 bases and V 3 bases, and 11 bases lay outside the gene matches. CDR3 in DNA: TGTGCCAGCAGCTTCGATGGACAGGGTAAACGGGAGACCCAGTACTTC. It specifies CASSFDGQGKRETQYF.

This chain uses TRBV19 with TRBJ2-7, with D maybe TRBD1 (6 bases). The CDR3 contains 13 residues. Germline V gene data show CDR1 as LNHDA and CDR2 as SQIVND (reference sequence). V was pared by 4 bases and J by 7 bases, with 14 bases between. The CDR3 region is CASSTTGRSEQYF. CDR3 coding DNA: TGTGCCAGTAGTACGACAGGTAGATCGGAGCAGTACTTC.

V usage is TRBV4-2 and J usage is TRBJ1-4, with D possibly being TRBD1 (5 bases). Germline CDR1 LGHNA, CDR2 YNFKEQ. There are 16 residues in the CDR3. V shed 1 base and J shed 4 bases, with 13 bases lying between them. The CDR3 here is CASSQARDGNNEKLFF. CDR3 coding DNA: TGTGCCAGCAGCCAAGCCCGGGACGGTAATAATGAAAAACTGTTTTTT.

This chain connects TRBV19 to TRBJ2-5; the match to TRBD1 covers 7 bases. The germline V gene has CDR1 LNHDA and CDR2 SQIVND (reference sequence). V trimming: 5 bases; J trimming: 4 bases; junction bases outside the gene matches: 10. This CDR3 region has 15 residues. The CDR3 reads CASSSRDSLRETQYF. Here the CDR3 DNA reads TGTGCCAGTAGTTCCAGGGACAGCTTACGAGAGACCCAGTACTTC.

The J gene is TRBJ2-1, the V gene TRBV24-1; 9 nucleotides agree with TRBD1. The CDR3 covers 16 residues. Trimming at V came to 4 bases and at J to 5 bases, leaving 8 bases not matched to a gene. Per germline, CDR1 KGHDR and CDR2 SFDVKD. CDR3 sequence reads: CATSDSGTGKNNEQFF. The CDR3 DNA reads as TGTGCCACCAGTGACTCCGGGACAGGGAAGAACAATGAGCAGTTCTTC.

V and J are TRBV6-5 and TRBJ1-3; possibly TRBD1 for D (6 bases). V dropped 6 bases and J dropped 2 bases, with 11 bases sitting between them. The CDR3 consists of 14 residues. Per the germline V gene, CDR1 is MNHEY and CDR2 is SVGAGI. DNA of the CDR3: TGTGCCAGCAGCTACACAGGGCCTGGAAACACCATATATTTT. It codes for CASSYTGPGNTIYF.

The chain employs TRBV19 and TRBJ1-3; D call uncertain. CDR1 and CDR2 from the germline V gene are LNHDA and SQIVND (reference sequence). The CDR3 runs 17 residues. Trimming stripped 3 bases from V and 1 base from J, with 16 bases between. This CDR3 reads CASSIGILRYSGNTIYF. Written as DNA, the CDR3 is TGTGCCAGTAGTATTGGAATCCTTCGGTATTCTGGAAACACCATATATTTT. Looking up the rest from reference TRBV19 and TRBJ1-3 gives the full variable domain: DGGITQSPKYLFRKEGQNVTLSCEQNLNHDAMYWYRQDPGQGLRLIYYSQIVNDFQKGDIAEGYSVSREKKESFPLTVTSAQKNPTAFYLCASSIGILRYSGNTIYFGEGSWLTVV.

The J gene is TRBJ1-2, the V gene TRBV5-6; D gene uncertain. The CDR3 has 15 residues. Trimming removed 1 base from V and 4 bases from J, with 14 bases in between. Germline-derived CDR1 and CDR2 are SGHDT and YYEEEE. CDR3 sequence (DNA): TGTGCCAGCAGCTTGAGGGCAACGATAAGCTATGGCTACACCTTC. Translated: CASSLRATISYGYTF.

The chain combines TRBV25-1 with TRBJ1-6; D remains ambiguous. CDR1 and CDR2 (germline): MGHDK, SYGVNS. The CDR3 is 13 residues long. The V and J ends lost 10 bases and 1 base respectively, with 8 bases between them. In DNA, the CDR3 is TGTGCCATCCCTGGATCCTATAATTCACCCCTCCACTTT. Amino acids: CAIPGSYNSPLHF. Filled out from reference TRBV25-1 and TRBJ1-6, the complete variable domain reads EADIYQTPRYLVIGTGKKITLECSQTMGHDKMYWYQQDPGMELHLIHYSYGVNSTEKGDLSSESTVSRIRTEHFPLTLESARPSHTSQYLCAIPGSYNSPLHFGNGTRLTVT.

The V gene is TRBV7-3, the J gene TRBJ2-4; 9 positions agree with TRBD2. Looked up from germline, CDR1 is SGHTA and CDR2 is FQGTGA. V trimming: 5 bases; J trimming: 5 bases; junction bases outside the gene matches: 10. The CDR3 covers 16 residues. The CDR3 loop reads CASSKGTAGGQNIQYF. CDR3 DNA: TGTGCCAGCAGCAAAGGTACAGCGGGAGGCCAAAACATTCAGTACTTC.

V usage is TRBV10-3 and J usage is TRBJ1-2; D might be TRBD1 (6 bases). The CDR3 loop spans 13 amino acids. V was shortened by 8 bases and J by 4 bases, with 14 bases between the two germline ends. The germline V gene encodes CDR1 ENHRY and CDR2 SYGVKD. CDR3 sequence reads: CAISRGGGYGYTF. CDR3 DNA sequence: TGTGCCATCTCAAGAGGAGGGGGCTATGGCTACACCTTC.

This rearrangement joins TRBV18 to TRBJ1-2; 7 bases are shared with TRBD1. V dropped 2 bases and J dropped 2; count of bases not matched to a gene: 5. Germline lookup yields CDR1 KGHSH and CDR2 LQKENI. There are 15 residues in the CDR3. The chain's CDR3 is CASSPWTGYNYGYTF. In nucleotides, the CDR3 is TGTGCCAGCTCACCATGGACAGGCTACAACTATGGCTACACCTTC.

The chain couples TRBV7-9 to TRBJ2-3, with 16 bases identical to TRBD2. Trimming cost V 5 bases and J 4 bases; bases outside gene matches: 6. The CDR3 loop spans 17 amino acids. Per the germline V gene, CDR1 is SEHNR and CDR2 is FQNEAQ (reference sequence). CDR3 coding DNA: TGTGCCAGCAGCCCGGGACTAGCGGGAGGGCAGTCAGATACGCAGTATTTT. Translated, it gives CASSPGLAGGQSDTQYF.

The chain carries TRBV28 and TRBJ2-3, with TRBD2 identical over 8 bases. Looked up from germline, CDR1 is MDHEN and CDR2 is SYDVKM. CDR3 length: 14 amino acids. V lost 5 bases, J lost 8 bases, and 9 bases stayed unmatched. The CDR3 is CASSPFGTRITQYF. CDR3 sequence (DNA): TGTGCCAGCAGTCCCTTCGGGACTAGAATTACGCAGTATTTT.

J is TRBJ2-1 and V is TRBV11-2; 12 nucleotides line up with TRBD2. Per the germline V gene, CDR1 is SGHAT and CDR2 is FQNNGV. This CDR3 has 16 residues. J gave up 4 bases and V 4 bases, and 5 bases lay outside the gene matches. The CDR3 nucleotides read TGTGCCAGCAGCTCGATAGGGACTAGCGGGTACAATGAGCAGTTCTTC. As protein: CASSSIGTSGYNEQFF.